This T cell receptor (beta chain) was documented in a study of T-cell reconstitution after alpha-beta-depleted transplantation in children. Using unique molecular identifiers, the investigators prepared the TCRbeta library. One entry per CDR3 protein, called by TCRdb with MiXCR from the PCR reads. This table has some 500,000 distinct CDR3 sequences, around 16% appearing once. Trimming cost V 2 bases and J 3 bases; bases outside gene matches: 4. The germline V gene encodes CDR1 MGHRA and CDR2 YSYEKL. There are 15 residues in the CDR3. The TCR originated in a human donor who donated a stem cell graft to a child with acute lymphoblastic leukemia. V is TRBV4-1 and J is TRBJ2-5, with 9 nucleotides matching TRBD2. Sequencing used PBMCs from the stem cell graft donor, obtained from the stem cell graft. CDR3 sequence (DNA): TGCGCCAGCAGCCAACCCGTAGCGGGAGAAGAGACCCAGTACTTC. Translated: CASSQPVAGEETQYF.